A selection of T cell receptor beta chains follows, all from one sample in a study of blood T cell repertoires in COVID-19. Method: immunoSEQ multiplex PCR; TCRdb's copy keeps in-frame clones and lacks some. The sample contains 62,000 or so clones, 88% of which appear only once. The specimen sequenced was peripheral blood. These receptors all stem from a human donor in a cohort sampled during active COVID-19. Each CDR3 is given with its conserved first and last residue.

v_gene	CDR3aa
TRBV6-2/TRBV6-3	CASSPRGLISRVAGAYNEQFF
TRBV7-9	CASSPQGTTNEKLFF
TRBV5-1	CASSLPTSGYNEQFF
TRBV11-2	CASSLDKGAGANVLTF
TRBV11-2	CASSFLAGLSDEQFF
TRBV18	CASSPTIAKNIQYF
TRBV5-1	CASSRLAGSTDTQYF
TRBV6-4	CASRQAGEQFF
TRBV5-1	CASSLVPGGNTEAFF
TRBV14	CASSQERAGGEEKLFF
TRBV28	CASSFLSGRAQDTQYF
TRBV4-3	CASSQSTTSGGKNIQYF